This TCR beta chain was identified during a study of cytomegalovirus exposure and HLA in healthy donors. For the study at large: The early release's HLA-typed donors yielded 65 million to 85 million unique TCRs. Study-wide findings and caveats: Reportedly, diagnosis of cytomegalovirus status by the classifier showed high specificity and sensitivity. Among immune exposure information, only CMV serostatus was available.

Details on this clone: Its antigen is unknown.

Germline V gene sequence: CDR1 SGHKS, CDR2 YYEKEE (reference sequence). The CDR3 length is 14 residues. V lost 4 bases, J lost 5 bases, and 13 bases lay in between. Researchers ran the PCR with 60 Vbeta and 13 Jbeta primers. Clones were read by immunoSEQ multiplex PCR, and TCRdb kept only the in-frame ones, dropping some. The sample shows fewer than 250,000 clones, over 75% of them seen only once. The sequence was collected from a woman aged 50 to 60 in good health and CMV-seropositive. What was sequenced was PBMCs. This rearrangement joins TRBV5-5 to TRBJ1-3; D is possibly TRBD1 (6 bases). CDR3 residues: CASSPQGTRNTIYF. CDR3 bases: TGTGCCAGCAGCCCCCAGGGGACGAGAAACACCATATATTTT. The full variable domain, its missing parts supplied by reference TRBV5-5 and TRBJ1-3, is DAGVTQSPTHLIKTRGQQVTLRCSPISGHKSVSWYQQVLGQGPQFIFQYYEKEERGRGNFPDRFSARQFPNYSSELNVNALLLGDSALYLCASSPQGTRNTIYFGEGSWLTVV.